The present entry profiles one TCR beta chain with its context. The data originate from a study of blood T cell repertoires in COVID-19. Germline assignment: CDR1 LGHNT and CDR2 FRNRAP. CDR3 length equals 16 residues. V gave up 4 bases and J gave up 6 bases, with 21 bases separating them. This table comes from immunoSEQ multiplex PCR, and its TCRdb copy is limited to in-frame clones, with some not included. The sample holds tens of thousands of clones, approximately 67% seen once. The chain combines TRBV12-5 with TRBJ1-1; possibly TRBD1 for D (6 bases). The sequence was obtained from a human donor in a cohort sampled during active COVID-19. Sequenced: peripheral blood. CDR3 sequence: CASGWNKQGHFAEAFF. The CDR3 DNA follows: TGTGCTAGTGGTTGGAACAAACAGGGCCACTTTGCTGAAGCTTTCTTT.